This passage covers 26 T cell receptor beta chains from one sample sequenced in a study of CD8+ T cells in alopecia areata. It was cDNA, reverse transcribed from extracted RNA, that served as the sequencing template. Sequencing was performed with immunoSEQ multiplex PCR; in TCRdb, only in-frame clones are kept and a portion is missing. The repertoire consists of some 160,000 clones, with about three fifths occurring once and the leading ten covering 35% to 40%. The sequencing sample was made of CD8+ T cells sorted from blood. The origin of the receptors is a human donor in good health.

V gene TRBV29-1 combines with J gene TRBJ1-3; 9 bases are a match to TRBD1. With V trimmed by 2 bases and J by 0 bases, 11 bases remained unmatched. This CDR3 has 18 residues. Germline-derived CDR1 and CDR2 are SQVTM and ANQGSEA. The CDR3, as DNA: TGCAGCGTTGAACACAGGGGGCTAACGTCGTCCTCTGGAAACACCATATATTTT. Protein product: CSVEHRGLTSSSGNTIYF.

This clone appeared a single time. The rearrangement joins TRBV6-5 to TRBJ2-7; D ambiguous. CDR3 length equals 11 residues. Looked up from germline, CDR1 is MNHEY and CDR2 is SVGAGI. The V end was cut by 1 base, the J end by 5 bases, with 3 bases between. CDR3 loop: CASSYLDEQYF. The CDR3, as DNA: TGTGCCAGCAGTTACTTGGACGAGCAGTACTTC.

The V gene is TRBV29-1, the J gene TRBJ2-1; 8 nucleotides align to TRBD2. Trimming at V came to 5 bases and at J to 8 bases, leaving 2 bases not matched to a gene. In germline, CDR1 is SQVTM, CDR2 ANQGSEA. This CDR3 contains 11 residues. The CDR3 sequence is CSVPGRDEQFF. CDR3 coding DNA: TGCAGCGTTCCCGGGAGGGATGAGCAGTTCTTC.

This clone was observed a handful of times. The rearrangement uses TRBV11-2 and TRBJ2-2; D call uncertain. V lost 3 bases, J lost 6 bases, and 2 bases lay in between. CDR3 length equals 11 residues. Germline CDR1 is SGHAT and CDR2 is FQNNGV. The CDR3 spells CASSLAGELFF. CDR3 sequence (DNA): TGTGCCAGCAGCTTGGCCGGGGAGCTGTTTTTT.

The chain joins TRBV7-9 to TRBJ2-1; 10 bases fit TRBD2. In germline, CDR1 is SEHNR, CDR2 FQNEAQ (reference sequence). Germline trimming cut 5 bases from V and 2 bases from J; bases unmatched to any gene: 9. The CDR3 is 17 residues long. CDR3 in DNA: TGTGCCAGCAGCAGCCTAGGCGGACTAGCGGCCTACAATGAGCAGTTCTTC. This codes for CASSSLGGLAAYNEQFF.

V and J are TRBV5-6 and TRBJ1-2; no clear D. Trimming removed 0 bases at V and 4 bases at J, with 4 bases between. Germline V CDR1 and CDR2: SGHDT, YYEEEE. The CDR3 loop spans 12 amino acids. The CDR3 DNA sequence: TGTGCCAGCAGCTTGGGGGGCTATGGCTACACCTTC. Translating gives CASSLGGYGYTF.

This clone has a handful of counts. The chain employs TRBV29-1 and TRBJ1-1; no definite D call. The CDR3 sequence is 12 residues long. V was pared by 3 bases and J by 7 bases, with 12 bases between. The germline V gene has CDR1 SQVTM and CDR2 ANQGSEA. The CDR3 here is CSVDISPSEAFF. The CDR3 nucleotides read TGCAGCGTTGATATATCCCCCAGTGAAGCTTTCTTT.

This sequence joins TRBV23-1 and TRBJ2-7; D gene uncertain. TRBV23-1 is annotated as an ORF whose role is uncertain. The CDR3 consists of 13 residues. Trimming took 1 base from V and 6 from J, leaving 10 bases between them. The CDR3 coding sequence is TGCGCCAGCAGTCAATTTACATTCACCGAGCAGTACTTC. Protein sequence: CASSQFTFTEQYF.

This clone was counted a single time. The rearrangement joins TRBV11-2 to TRBJ1-2; possible D gene TRBD1, 5 bases. Looked up from germline, CDR1 is SGHAT and CDR2 is FQNNGV. With 2 bases removed from V and 4 bases from J, the gap between germline ends came to 8 bases. The CDR3 loop spans 13 amino acids. The CDR3 protein is CASSLSGFYGYTF. The DNA for the CDR3 is TGTGCCAGCAGCTTATCAGGGTTCTATGGCTACACCTTC.

V gene TRBV10-2 combines with J gene TRBJ2-1, with D tentatively TRBD1 (7 bases). The CDR3 is made up of 16 amino acids. The V and J ends lost 2 bases and 6 bases respectively, with 17 bases between them. From germline, CDR1 is WSHSY and CDR2 SAAADI. CDR3 protein: CASSEGEDRTSNEQFF. CDR3 nucleotide sequence: TGCGCCAGCAGTGAGGGGGAGGACAGGACGTCCAATGAGCAGTTCTTC.

This clone has a handful of counts. The V and J genes are TRBV29-1 and TRBJ2-1, with D hard to call. The germline V gene encodes CDR1 SQVTM and CDR2 ANQGSEA. The V gene lost 6 bases and the J gene lost 0 bases, with 12 bases spanning the gap. The CDR3 runs 14 residues. The CDR3 loop reads CSVVRLSSYNEQFF. As DNA, the CDR3 is TGCAGCGTGGTCAGGTTAAGCTCCTACAATGAGCAGTTCTTC.

The rearrangement joins TRBV29-1 to TRBJ2-7; 7 bases are a match to TRBD1. CDR3 length: 13 residues. Trimming at V came to 4 bases and at J to 6 bases, leaving 9 bases not matched to a gene. Germline V lookup: CDR1 SQVTM, CDR2 ANQGSEA. Here the CDR3 DNA reads TGCAGCGTTGGCCCTGACAGGGCCGGCGAGCAGTACTTC. Protein: CSVGPDRAGEQYF.

The chain's CDR3 is CASSLGDSTTYEQYF. CDR3 bases: TGTGCCAGCAGCTTAGGTGACAGCACGACCTACGAGCAGTACTTC. The chain joins TRBV7-9 to TRBJ2-7; maybe TRBD1 (5 bases). Per the germline V gene, CDR1 is SEHNR and CDR2 is FQNEAQ (reference sequence). V was trimmed by 1 base and J by 2 bases, leaving 12 bases between them. The CDR3 has 15 amino acids.

CDR3 coding DNA: TGTGCCAGCAGTTACGGGGCCATCGGCTACGAGCAGTACTTC. Residues: CASSYGAIGYEQYF. This chain connects TRBV6-5 to TRBJ2-7, with D possibly being TRBD1 (5 bases). V was trimmed by 2 bases and J by 3 bases, leaving 11 bases between them. CDR1 is MNHEY and CDR2 is SVGAGI in the germline V gene. The CDR3 contains 14 residues.

CDR3 sequence reads: CASSLSILTGYTF. In nucleotides, the CDR3 is TGTGCCAGCAGTTTATCGATATTGACTGGCTACACCTTC. The chain uses TRBV27 and TRBJ1-2; D uncertain. This CDR3 contains 13 residues. V lost 0 bases and J 7 bases, leaving 9 bases between the germline ends. Germline loops: CDR1 MNHEY, CDR2 SMNVEV (reference sequence).

The chain uses TRBV12-5 and TRBJ2-5; D call uncertain. CDR1 and CDR2 from the germline V gene are LGHNT and FRNRAP. CDR3 length: 12 residues. V lost 1 base and J 2 bases, leaving 2 bases between the germline ends. The CDR3: CASGLDQETQYF. For the CDR3, the DNA is TGTGCTAGTGGTTTGGATCAAGAGACCCAGTACTTC.

The V gene is TRBV30, the J gene TRBJ1-2; no definite D call. Germline CDR1 and CDR2: GTSNPN and SVGIG (reference sequence). V was pared by 5 bases and J by 6 bases, with 25 bases between. The length of the CDR3 is 16 residues. The CDR3 DNA follows: TGTGCCTGGGGACTCCGGACCCGGCCCTTGAACGATGGCTACACCTTC. It yields the protein CAWGLRTRPLNDGYTF.

This chain uses TRBV14 with TRBJ2-3; TRBD1 is a possible D gene (5 bases). V was cut by 4 bases and J by 0 bases, with 8 bases left in between. The CDR3 is 14 residues long. Germline-derived CDR1 and CDR2 are SGHDN and FVKESK. The CDR3 nucleotides read TGTGCCAGCAGCCTGGCAGGGAGCACAGATACGCAGTATTTT. Protein product: CASSLAGSTDTQYF.

The chain uses TRBV11-2 and TRBJ2-2; D remains unclear. The germline V gene encodes CDR1 SGHAT and CDR2 FQNNGV. V lost 1 base to trimming and J lost 8 bases, with 8 bases between them. This CDR3 is 13 amino acids long. The CDR3: CASSLAEAGELFF. The CDR3 bases are TGTGCCAGCAGCTTAGCCGAAGCGGGGGAGCTGTTTTTT.

The chain is built from TRBV9 and TRBJ1-1; TRBD1 matches 10 bases. Germline lookup yields CDR1 SGDLS and CDR2 YYNGEE. V was clipped by 0 bases and J by 4 bases; unmatched bases: 3. The CDR3 is made up of 15 amino acids. The CDR3 region has the DNA TGTGCCAGCAGCGTAGCGGGGGACAGGGGCACTGAAGCTTTCTTT. Protein: CASSVAGDRGTEAFF.

The chain links TRBV5-1 to TRBJ2-7; a possible D gene is TRBD2 (5 bases). Germline V lookup: CDR1 SGHRS, CDR2 YFSETQ. V gave up 0 bases and J gave up 7 bases, with 8 bases separating them. The CDR3 runs 12 residues. The CDR3 here is CASSLASGEQYF. The DNA for the CDR3 is TGCGCCAGCAGCTTGGCCAGCGGAGAGCAGTACTTC.

V usage is TRBV9 and J usage is TRBJ2-7; D call uncertain. Germline V gene sequence: CDR1 SGDLS, CDR2 YYNGEE. V lost 0 bases and J 5 bases, leaving 9 bases between the germline ends. The length of the CDR3 is 13 residues. The DNA for the CDR3 is TGTGCCAGCAGCGTAGTGGGGAACGACGAGCAGTACTTC. Translated, it gives CASSVVGNDEQYF.

This rearrangement joins TRBV6-1 to TRBJ2-5, with TRBD2 matching 8 bases. Trimming at V came to 11 bases and at J to 5 bases, leaving 13 bases not matched to a gene. Germline loops: CDR1 MNHNS, CDR2 SASEGT. The CDR3 is 14 residues long. CDR3 protein: CAGKSGRIWETQYF. In DNA form, the CDR3 reads TGTGCCGGGAAGAGCGGGAGAATCTGGGAGACCCAGTACTTC.

A note on this clone: In this CDR3 the conserved last residue, phenylalanine or tryptophan, is missing, so a read error is likely. No DNA is shown, since the ends of the CDR3 on it are uncertain; the CDR3 is the one TCRdb lists. V and J are TRBV27 and TRBJ2-4. The CDR3 totals 11 residues, both ends included. Germline values: CDR1 MNHEY, CDR2 SMNVEV (reference sequence). The CDR3 loop is CASSPWGGRAI.

The chain carries TRBV29-1 and TRBJ1-5; no reliable D call. V was pared by 4 bases and J by 3 bases, with 7 bases between. CDR1 SQVTM and CDR2 ANQGSEA come from the germline V gene. The CDR3 is 12 residues long. The CDR3 loop is CSVGGSNQPQHF. The CDR3 region has the DNA TGCAGCGTTGGGGGATCCAATCAGCCCCAGCATTTT.

This clone has only one observation. The chain has TRBV19 and TRBJ2-2; D unresolved. The CDR3 is 11 residues long. CDR1 and CDR2 (germline): LNHDA, SQIVND (reference sequence). V lost 7 bases, J lost 2 bases, and 2 bases lay in between. This chain's CDR3 is CASTNTGELFF. The CDR3 DNA reads as TGTGCCAGTACCAACACCGGGGAGCTGTTTTTT.